This passage covers 2 T cell receptor beta chains from one sample sequenced in a study of OX40 agonist ivuxolimab in advanced cancers. Here immunoSEQ multiplex PCR was the method, and the copy in TCRdb shows in-frame clones only, minus some. This table has 95,000 to 150,000 clones, just under 95% appearing once. The sequenced sample was CD4+ or CD8+ T cells sorted from blood, obtained in a trial of the OX40 agonist ivuxolimab. These receptors all come from an adult with an advanced solid tumor such as melanoma, head and neck, liver or kidney cancer.

This chain uses TRBV4-2 with TRBJ1-1, with D uncertain. The length of the CDR3 is 14 residues. CDR1 and CDR2 (germline): LGHNA, YNFKEQ. Trimming removed 0 bases at V and 4 bases at J, with 9 bases between. CDR3 sequence (DNA): TGTGCCAGCAGCCAAGATCCGGGAATCACTGAAGCTTTCTTT. This codes for CASSQDPGITEAFF.

The chain links TRBV28 to TRBJ2-3, with 8 positions matching TRBD2. The germline CDR1 and CDR2 sequences are MDHEN and SYDVKM. The CDR3 has 17 amino acids. V gave up 4 bases and J gave up 9 bases; unmatched junction bases: 18. CDR3 sequence: CASSSPSPSGRSRTQYF. DNA for the CDR3: TGTGCCAGCAGTTCGCCCTCCCCTAGCGGGCGGTCACGAACGCAGTATTTT. The full variable domain, rest sourced from reference TRBV28 and TRBJ2-3, is DVKVTQSSRYLVKRTGEKVFLECVQDMDHENMFWYRQDPGLGLRLIYFSYDVKMKEKGDIPEGYSVSREKKERFSLILESASTNQTSMYLCASSSPSPSGRSRTQYFGPGTRLTVL.